This is a list of T cell receptor beta chains from one sample in a study of blood T cell repertoires in COVID-19. Produced via immunoSEQ multiplex PCR; TCRdb's table is partial and in-frame only. The table includes under 450,000 clones, 83% detected once. The sample consisted of PBMCs or T cells enriched from blood (not recorded which). These receptors were taken from a woman in her 50s who had recovered from COVID-19. Both conserved end residues are part of each CDR3. The order of the fields is V gene, clone size, J gene, D gene, CDR3 DNA, CDR3 protein. A D gene is named only where the DNA matches it firmly. Clone sizes are given selectively: once, few, many, or a class where the clone is expanded.

V gene: TRBV4-2; clone size: .; J gene: TRBJ2-7; D gene: .; CDR3 DNA: TGTGCCAGCAGCCGAGACCGGGACTTTCCCTACGAGCAGTACTTC; CDR3 protein: CASSRDRDFPYEQYF
V gene: TRBV6-5; clone size: once; J gene: TRBJ2-5; D gene: TRBD2; CDR3 DNA: TGTGCCAGCGGACTAGCGGGATCCGAGACCCAGTACTTC; CDR3 protein: CASGLAGSETQYF
V gene: TRBV4-3; clone size: .; J gene: TRBJ1-2; D gene: TRBD1; CDR3 DNA: TGCGCCAGCAGCCAAAACGTCAGGGGGCAAAGGGGCTACACCTTC; CDR3 protein: CASSQNVRGQRGYTF
V gene: TRBV19; clone size: .; J gene: TRBJ2-7; D gene: TRBD2; CDR3 DNA: TGTGCCAGTAGTATAGTGACTAGCGGCTCCTACGAGCAGTACTTC; CDR3 protein: CASSIVTSGSYEQYF
V gene: TRBV11-2; clone size: .; J gene: TRBJ2-7; D gene: .; CDR3 DNA: TGTGCCAGCAGCTCCCGGGAACATTCCTACGAGCAGTACTTC; CDR3 protein: CASSSREHSYEQYF
V gene: TRBV5-1; clone size: .; J gene: TRBJ2-6; D gene: .; CDR3 DNA: TGCGCCAGCAGCTTGGACGGGAACTCTGGGGCCAACGTCCTGACTTTC; CDR3 protein: CASSLDGNSGANVLTF
V gene: TRBV6-1; clone size: .; J gene: TRBJ2-3; D gene: .; CDR3 DNA: TGTGCCAGCAGTGAACCGGCCGGGGGAGGGGGTTCGTATACGCAGTATTTT; CDR3 protein: CASSEPAGGGGSYTQYF
V gene: TRBV29-1; clone size: .; J gene: TRBJ2-3; D gene: .; CDR3 DNA: TGCAGCGTTGAACTGGATACGCAGTATTTT; CDR3 protein: CSVELDTQYF
V gene: TRBV5-1; clone size: .; J gene: TRBJ2-1; D gene: .; CDR3 DNA: TGCGCCACCCACATAAGCTCGGGATTTCACAATGAGCAGTTCTTC; CDR3 protein: CATHISSGFHNEQFF
V gene: TRBV7-2; clone size: .; J gene: TRBJ2-1; D gene: .; CDR3 DNA: TGTGCCAGCAGCTTAGCGGGGGGTCCGCCCGGGAATGAGCAGTTCTTC; CDR3 protein: CASSLAGGPPGNEQFF
V gene: TRBV7-2; clone size: few; J gene: TRBJ1-2; D gene: TRBD1; CDR3 DNA: TGTGCCAGCAGCGGACAGGGAAACTATGGCTACACCTTC; CDR3 protein: CASSGQGNYGYTF
V gene: TRBV2; clone size: .; J gene: TRBJ1-3; D gene: .; CDR3 DNA: TGTGCCAGCAGTGAATCCCGAGCCTCTGGAAACACCATATATTTT; CDR3 protein: CASSESRASGNTIYF
V gene: TRBV2; clone size: .; J gene: TRBJ1-3; D gene: .; CDR3 DNA: TGTGCCAGCAGCGAGGCCCGAGATGGGGCCGGTGGAAACACCATATATTTT; CDR3 protein: CASSEARDGAGGNTIYF
V gene: TRBV5-6; clone size: .; J gene: TRBJ1-1; D gene: .; CDR3 DNA: TGTGCCAGCAGCCCGGGGTTGTCTGAAGCTTTCTTT; CDR3 protein: CASSPGLSEAFF
V gene: TRBV21-1; clone size: .; J gene: TRBJ1-1; D gene: .; CDR3 DNA: TGTGCCAGCTTTCCCGGGACAGACGTTGGATCCAGATTCTTT; CDR3 protein: CASFPGTDVGSRFF
V gene: TRBV30; clone size: .; J gene: TRBJ2-2; D gene: TRBD2; CDR3 DNA: TGTGCCTGGAGTGTTGGACTAGCGGTAAACACCGGGGAGCTGTTTTTT; CDR3 protein: CAWSVGLAVNTGELFF
V gene: TRBV6-1; clone size: .; J gene: TRBJ2-1; D gene: TRBD2; CDR3 DNA: TGTGCCAGCAGTGAAGAGCTTGCCGGGGCTAGCGGGGGGCCTGAGCAGTTCTTC; CDR3 protein: CASSEELAGASGGPEQFF
V gene: TRBV7-2; clone size: .; J gene: TRBJ1-5; D gene: .; CDR3 DNA: TGTGCCAGCAGGCCCCACAGCAGGCCCAGCCCTCATCAGCCCCAGCATTTT; CDR3 protein: CASRPHSRPSPHQPQHF
V gene: TRBV5-4; clone size: many; J gene: TRBJ1-1; D gene: .; CDR3 DNA: TGTGCCAGCAGCTTGTTTAGCACTGAAGCTTTCTTT; CDR3 protein: CASSLFSTEAFF
V gene: TRBV29-1; clone size: once; J gene: TRBJ2-7; D gene: TRBD1; CDR3 DNA: TGCAGCGGTCAAGACAGGGTATCCTACGAGCAGTACTTC; CDR3 protein: CSGQDRVSYEQYF
V gene: TRBV7-3; clone size: .; J gene: TRBJ2-5; D gene: .; CDR3 DNA: TGTGCCAGCAGCTTAGCGGGGTCTAGTCAAGAGACCCAGTACTTC; CDR3 protein: CASSLAGSSQETQYF
V gene: TRBV3-1/TRBV3-2; clone size: .; J gene: TRBJ2-1; D gene: .; CDR3 DNA: TGTGCCACCGCAACGGTATCCGGGAGCGGCGTGAATGAGCAGTTCTTC; CDR3 protein: CATATVSGSGVNEQFF
V gene: TRBV7-2; clone size: .; J gene: TRBJ2-2; D gene: TRBD1; CDR3 DNA: TGTGCCAGCAGCCGGACAGGGGGGAGCACCGGGGAGCTGTTTTTT; CDR3 protein: CASSRTGGSTGELFF
V gene: TRBV29-1; clone size: .; J gene: TRBJ2-1; D gene: .; CDR3 DNA: TGCAGCGTTCGCCAGGGAAGAAATGATGAGCAGTTCTTC; CDR3 protein: CSVRQGRNDEQFF
V gene: TRBV5-1; clone size: .; J gene: TRBJ2-1; D gene: TRBD1; CDR3 DNA: TGCGCCAGCAGCTTGGAGGGCGGGACAGGGCGAAATGAGCAGTTCTTC; CDR3 protein: CASSLEGGTGRNEQFF
V gene: TRBV9; clone size: .; J gene: TRBJ1-1; D gene: .; CDR3 DNA: TGTGCCAGCAGCGTAGAGGGGGTGGGGACTGAAGCTTTCTTT; CDR3 protein: CASSVEGVGTEAFF
V gene: TRBV6-5; clone size: .; J gene: TRBJ1-1; D gene: TRBD1; CDR3 DNA: TGTGCCAGCGGGACAGACTACACTGAAGCTTTCTTT; CDR3 protein: CASGTDYTEAFF
V gene: TRBV6-2/TRBV6-3; clone size: once; J gene: TRBJ2-1; D gene: TRBD1; CDR3 DNA: TGTGCCAGCAGTTCCCCGGGACAGGGGACGTACAATGAGCAGTTCTTC; CDR3 protein: CASSSPGQGTYNEQFF
V gene: TRBV7-2; clone size: .; J gene: TRBJ2-2; D gene: .; CDR3 DNA: TGTGCCAGCAGTTATGCAGGGGACACCGGGGAGCTGTTTTTT; CDR3 protein: CASSYAGDTGELFF
V gene: TRBV10-3; clone size: .; J gene: TRBJ1-1; D gene: TRBD1; CDR3 DNA: TGTGCCATCAGTGCGTTTTCCCAGGGGGCGCGGTGGGCGGCTTTCTTT; CDR3 protein: CAISAFSQGARWAAFF
V gene: TRBV18; clone size: .; J gene: TRBJ1-1; D gene: .; CDR3 DNA: TGTGCCAGCTCACCCGTCCAGGGGATCACTGAAGCTTTCTTT; CDR3 protein: CASSPVQGITEAFF
V gene: TRBV19; clone size: .; J gene: TRBJ1-2; D gene: .; CDR3 DNA: TGTGCCAGTAGTATAAATCTTTCAGGGCTTCCCGGCTACACCTTC; CDR3 protein: CASSINLSGLPGYTF